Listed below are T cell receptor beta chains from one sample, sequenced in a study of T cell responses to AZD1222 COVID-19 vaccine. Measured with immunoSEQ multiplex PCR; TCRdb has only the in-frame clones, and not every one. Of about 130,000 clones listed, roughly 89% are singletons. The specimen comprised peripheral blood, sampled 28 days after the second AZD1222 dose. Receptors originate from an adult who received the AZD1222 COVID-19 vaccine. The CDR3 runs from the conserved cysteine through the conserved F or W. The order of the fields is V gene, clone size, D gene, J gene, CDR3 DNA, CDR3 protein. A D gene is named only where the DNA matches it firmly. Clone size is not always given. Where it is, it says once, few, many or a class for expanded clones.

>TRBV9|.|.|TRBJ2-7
TGTGCCTCATTCTCCTACGAGCAGTACTTC
CASFSYEQYF
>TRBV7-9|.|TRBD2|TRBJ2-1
TGTGCCAGCAGCCCAGCCCTAGCGGGAGTGGATGAGCAGTTCTTC
CASSPALAGVDEQFF
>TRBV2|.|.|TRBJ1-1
TGTGCCAGCAGGCCGGACACCGGTGGGGCTTTCTTT
CASRPDTGGAFF
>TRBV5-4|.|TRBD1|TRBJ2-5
TGTGCCAGCAGCATGGACAGGTTCCTTGAGACCCAGTACTTC
CASSMDRFLETQYF
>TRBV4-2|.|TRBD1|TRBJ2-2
TGTGCCAGCAGCAAACCGGGACAGGTGTCTCAGAGCACCGGGGAGCTGTTTTTT
CASSKPGQVSQSTGELFF
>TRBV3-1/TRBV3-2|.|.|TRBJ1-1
TGTGCCAGCAGCCCTAGCCTGAACACTGAAGCTTTCTTT
CASSPSLNTEAFF
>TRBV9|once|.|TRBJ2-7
TGTGCCAGCAGCGTAGACGCTGGATCCTACGAGCAGTACTTC
CASSVDAGSYEQYF
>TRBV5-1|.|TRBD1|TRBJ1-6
TGCGCCAGCAGCACGCGGGACAGCTCCTATAATTCACCCCTCCACTTT
CASSTRDSSYNSPLHF
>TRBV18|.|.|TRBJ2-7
TGTGCCAGCCGGGCGGTCGGCGAGCAGTACTTC
CASRAVGEQYF
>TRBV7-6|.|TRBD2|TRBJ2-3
TGTGCCAGCAGCTTAGCCCAGCGGGGGGGCCGTGGCACAGATACGCAGTATTTT
CASSLAQRGGRGTDTQYF
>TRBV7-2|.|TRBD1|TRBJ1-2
TGTGCCAGCAGCGCGCGACAGGGTCCCTATGGCTACACCTTC
CASSARQGPYGYTF
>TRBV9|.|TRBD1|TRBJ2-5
TGTGCCAGCAGCACCCGACAGGGGTTAGGAGAGACCCAGTACTTC
CASSTRQGLGETQYF
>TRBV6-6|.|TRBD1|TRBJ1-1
TGTGCCAGCAGTTACCCTCCGGGACAGGGTTACACTGAAGCTTTCTTT
CASSYPPGQGYTEAFF
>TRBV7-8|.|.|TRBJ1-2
TGTGCCAGCAGCTTTAGTCATTATGGCTACACCTTC
CASSFSHYGYTF
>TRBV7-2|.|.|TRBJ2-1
TGTGCCAGCAGCCCCCAAGATCTTGACGGGGGTGAGCAGTTCTTC
CASSPQDLDGGEQFF
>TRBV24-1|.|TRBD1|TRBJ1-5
TGTGCCACCCGCCCGGCGGGACAGGGGGATCAGCCCCAGCATTTT
CATRPAGQGDQPQHF
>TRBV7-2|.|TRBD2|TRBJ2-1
TGTGCCAGCAGACTGGGACTAGCGGGACGCAATGAGCAGTTCTTC
CASRLGLAGRNEQFF
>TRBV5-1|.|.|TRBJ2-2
TGCGCCAGCAGACTAGAGTCCGCGAACTCCGGGGAGCTGTTTTTT
CASRLESANSGELFF
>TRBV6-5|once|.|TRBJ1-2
TGTGCCAGCACCCTGGGACGGCTCTATGGCTACACCTTC
CASTLGRLYGYTF
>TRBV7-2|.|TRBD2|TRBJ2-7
TGTGCCAGCAGCTCTACCCCCCGGGGGGGCGAGCAGTACTTC
CASSSTPRGGEQYF
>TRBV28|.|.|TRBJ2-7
TGTGCCAGCAGCCTGACAGCTTCCTACGAGCAGTACTTC
CASSLTASYEQYF
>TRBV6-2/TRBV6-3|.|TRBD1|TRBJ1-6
TGTGCCAGCAGTCAAGGACAGGGGAGCTCCTATAATTCACCCCTCCACTTT
CASSQGQGSSYNSPLHF
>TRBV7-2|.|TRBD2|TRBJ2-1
TGTGCCAGCAGCAAGGCGGGACTAGGTGGCGACAATGAGCAGTTCTTC
CASSKAGLGGDNEQFF
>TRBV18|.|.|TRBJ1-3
TGTGCCAGCTCTCCCGGGACGGCAGACTCTGGAAACACCATATATTTT
CASSPGTADSGNTIYF
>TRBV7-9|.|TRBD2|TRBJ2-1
TGTGCCAGCAGCCCGTGGGGGGGTGACAATGAGCAGTTCTTC
CASSPWGGDNEQFF
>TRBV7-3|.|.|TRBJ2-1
TGTGCCAGCAGCTTAATAGGATGGTCCTACAATGAGCAGTTCTTC
CASSLIGWSYNEQFF
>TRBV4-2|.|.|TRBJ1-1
TGTGCCAGCAGCCAACAGAGTGGTGAAGCTTTCTTT
CASSQQSGEAFF
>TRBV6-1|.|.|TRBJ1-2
TGTGCCAGCAGTGAGGCAGGGAGATCCTATGGCTACACCTTC
CASSEAGRSYGYTF
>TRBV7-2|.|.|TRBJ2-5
TGTGCCAGCAGCTTAGGGGGACTGCAAGAGACCCAGTACTTC
CASSLGGLQETQYF
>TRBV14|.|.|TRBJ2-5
TGTGCCAGCAGCCAAGGGCGCCAAGAGACCCAGTACTTC
CASSQGRQETQYF
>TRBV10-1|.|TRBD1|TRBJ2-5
TGCGCCAGCAGTTCCCGACAGGGCCGAAAGGAGACCCAGTACTTC
CASSSRQGRKETQYF
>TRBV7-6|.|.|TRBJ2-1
TGTGCCAGCAGCTTAGAGGCTAGTGGGTTGCTTGAGCAGTTCTTC
CASSLEASGLLEQFF
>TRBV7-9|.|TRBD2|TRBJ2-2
TGTGCCAGCAGCGCACTCACTAGCGGGAGTTACACCGGGGAGCTGTTTTTT
CASSALTSGSYTGELFF
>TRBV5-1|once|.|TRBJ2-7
TGCGCCAGCAGCTTGGGGGCTTCGGGCCCCGGGGCCTCCTACGAGCAGTACTTC
CASSLGASGPGASYEQYF
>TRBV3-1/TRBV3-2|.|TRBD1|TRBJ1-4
TGTGCCAGCAGCCTACGGGACAGCATTGAAAAACTGTTTTTT
CASSLRDSIEKLFF
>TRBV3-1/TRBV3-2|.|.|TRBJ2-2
TGTGCCAGCAGCCGCCAAGGGATCGGGGAGCTGTTTTTT
CASSRQGIGELFF
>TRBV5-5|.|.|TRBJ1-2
TGTGCCAGCAGCTTGGCAGGCCCCCAGTATGGCTACACCTTC
CASSLAGPQYGYTF
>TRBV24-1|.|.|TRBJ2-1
TGTGCCACCAGTGACCCCAGGGACGGGTACAATGAGCAGTTCTTC
CATSDPRDGYNEQFF
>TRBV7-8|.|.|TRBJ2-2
TGTGCCAGCAGTTTTCCCCGGGATCTACGGAACACCGGGGAGCTGTTTTTT
CASSFPRDLRNTGELFF
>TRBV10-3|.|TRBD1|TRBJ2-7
TGTGCCATCAGCCCTGGAAGTTTAGGGACAGGGGACTACGAGCAGTACTTC
CAISPGSLGTGDYEQYF
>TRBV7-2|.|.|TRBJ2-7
TGTGCCAGCAGCTTAGAGGGCGGGAACTCCTACGAGCAGTACTTC
CASSLEGGNSYEQYF
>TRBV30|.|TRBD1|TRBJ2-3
TGTGCCTGGAGTAATCCCCGGACAGGGCGCACAGATACGCAGTATTTT
CAWSNPRTGRTDTQYF
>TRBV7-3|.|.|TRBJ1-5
TGTGCCAGCAGCTTATTAGGGGGGGTTGGTCAGCCCCAGCATTTT
CASSLLGGVGQPQHF
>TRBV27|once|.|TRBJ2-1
TGTGCCAGCAGTTTTTCGGGACGGGTGTACAATGAGCAGTTCTTC
CASSFSGRVYNEQFF
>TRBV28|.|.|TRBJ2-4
TGTGCCAGCAGTTTACGCCCCCCCAACATTCAGTACTTC
CASSLRPPNIQYF
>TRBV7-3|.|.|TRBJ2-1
TGTGCCAGCAGCTTAACTGGGAATGAGCAGTTCTTC
CASSLTGNEQFF
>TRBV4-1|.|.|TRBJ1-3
TGCGCCAGCAGCCAAGACTTGACTTCTGGAAACACCATATATTTT
CASSQDLTSGNTIYF
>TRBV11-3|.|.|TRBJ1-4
TGTGCCAGCAGCTTGGGGGCAACAGGGCCCATGTTTTTT
CASSLGATGPMFF
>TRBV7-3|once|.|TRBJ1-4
TGTGCCAGCAGCTATCGGGGGACTAATGAAAAACTGTTTTTT
CASSYRGTNEKLFF
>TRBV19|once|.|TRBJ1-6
TGTGCCAGTTCTTTAAGACAGCAAAATTCACCCCTCCACTTT
CASSLRQQNSPLHF
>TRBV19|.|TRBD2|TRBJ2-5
TGTGCCAGTAGTTTCCGAGCGGGAGCGGGAGAGACCCAGTACTTC
CASSFRAGAGETQYF
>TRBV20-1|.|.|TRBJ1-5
TGCAGTGCTAGTATTAGTAGGAGGTCTAGCAATCAGCCCCAGCATTTT
CSASISRRSSNQPQHF
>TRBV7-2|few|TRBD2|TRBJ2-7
TGTGCCAGCAGCTTAGTAGCGGGGGGGCATCTGTACTTC
CASSLVAGGHLYF
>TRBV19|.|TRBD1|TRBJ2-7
TGTGCCAGTAGTATCGACAGGGCGGCCTACGAGCAGTACTTC
CASSIDRAAYEQYF